Included here is one T cell receptor beta chain sequence, with context. Its specificity is unknown. This sample was included in a study of beta chain features in type 1 diabetes. Study-wide points: TCRB CDR3s were moderately but significantly shorter in Type 1 diabetes patients in all four CD4+ subsets. The naive, central memory and Treg TCRB repertoires of patients appeared to be more similar to one another than those of healthy donors.

Isolated RNA was reverse transcribed in full, so expressed TCRB transcripts were sequenced. Samples of naive, central memory and regulatory T cells yielded a mean of about 3.57 million reads. Profiled with immunoSEQ multiplex PCR; TCRdb holds only in-frame clones, not every one. The sample includes approximately 150,000 clones, roughly 10% of them seen just once. The CDR3 extends over 15 amino acids. CDR1 is SGDLS and CDR2 is YYNGEE in the germline V gene. V was trimmed by 4 bases and J by 3 bases, leaving 13 bases between them. Material for sequencing was central memory CD4+ T cells from blood. This TCR came from a man in his thirties or forties with type 1 diabetes. The J gene is TRBJ1-4, the V gene TRBV9; TRBD1 is a possible D gene (5 bases). The DNA of the CDR3 is TGTGCCAGCAGCCCCGCAGGGAGGTCTAATGAAAAACTGTTTTTT. Residues: CASSPAGRSNEKLFF.